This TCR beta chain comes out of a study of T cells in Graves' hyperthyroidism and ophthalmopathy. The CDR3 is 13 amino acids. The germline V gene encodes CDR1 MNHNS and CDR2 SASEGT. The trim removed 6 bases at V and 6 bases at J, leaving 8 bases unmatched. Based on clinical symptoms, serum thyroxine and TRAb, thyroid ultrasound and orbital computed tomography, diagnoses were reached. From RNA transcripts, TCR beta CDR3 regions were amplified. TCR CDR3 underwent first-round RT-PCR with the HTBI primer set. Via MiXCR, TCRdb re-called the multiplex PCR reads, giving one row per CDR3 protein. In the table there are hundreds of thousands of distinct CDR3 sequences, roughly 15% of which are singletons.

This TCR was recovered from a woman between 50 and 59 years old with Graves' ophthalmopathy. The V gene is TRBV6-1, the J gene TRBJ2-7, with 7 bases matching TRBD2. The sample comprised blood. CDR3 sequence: CASSGTTLREQYF. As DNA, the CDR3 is TGTGCCAGCAGCGGGACTACCCTTCGCGAGCAGTACTTC.